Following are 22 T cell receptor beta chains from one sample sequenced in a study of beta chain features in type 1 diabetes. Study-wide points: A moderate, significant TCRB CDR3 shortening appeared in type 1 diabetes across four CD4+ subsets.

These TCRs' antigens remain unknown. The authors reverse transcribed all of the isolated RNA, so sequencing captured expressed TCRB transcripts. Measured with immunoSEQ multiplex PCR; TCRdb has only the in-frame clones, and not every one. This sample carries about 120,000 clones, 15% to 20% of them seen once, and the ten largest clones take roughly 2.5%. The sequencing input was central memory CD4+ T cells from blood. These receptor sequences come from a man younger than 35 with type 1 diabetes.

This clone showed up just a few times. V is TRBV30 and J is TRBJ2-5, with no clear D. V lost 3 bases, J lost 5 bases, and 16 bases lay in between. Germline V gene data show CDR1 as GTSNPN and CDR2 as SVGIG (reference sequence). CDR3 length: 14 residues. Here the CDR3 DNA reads TGTGCCTGGAGCGAAGGGCGATTAGAGGAGACCCAGTACTTC. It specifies CAWSEGRLEETQYF.

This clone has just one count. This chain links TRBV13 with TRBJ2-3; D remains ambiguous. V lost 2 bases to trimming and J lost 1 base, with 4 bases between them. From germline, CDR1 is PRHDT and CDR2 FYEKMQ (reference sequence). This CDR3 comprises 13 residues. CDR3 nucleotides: TGTGCCAGCAGCTTATCGGGCACAGATACGCAGTATTTT. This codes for CASSLSGTDTQYF.

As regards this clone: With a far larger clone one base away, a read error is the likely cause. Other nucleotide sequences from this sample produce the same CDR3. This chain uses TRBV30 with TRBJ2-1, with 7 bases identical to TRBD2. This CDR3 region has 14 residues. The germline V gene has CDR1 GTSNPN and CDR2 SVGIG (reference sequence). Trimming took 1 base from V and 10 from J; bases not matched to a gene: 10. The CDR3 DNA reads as TGTGCCTGGAGTGAAACGGGACTACGTGGGGAGCAGTTCTTC. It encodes CAWSETGLRGEQFF. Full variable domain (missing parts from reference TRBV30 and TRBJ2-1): SQTIHQWPATLVQPVGSPLSLECTVEGTSNPNLYWYRQAAGRGLQLLFYSVGIGQISSEVPQNLSASRPQDRQFILSSKKLLLSDSGFYLCAWSETGLRGEQFFGPGTRLTVL.

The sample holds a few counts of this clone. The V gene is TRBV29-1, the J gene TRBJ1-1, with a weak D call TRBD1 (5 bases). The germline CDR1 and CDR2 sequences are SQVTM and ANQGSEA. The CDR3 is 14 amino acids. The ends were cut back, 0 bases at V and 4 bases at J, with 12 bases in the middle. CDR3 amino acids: CSVEDQGLGTEAFF. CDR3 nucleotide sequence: TGCAGCGTTGAAGACCAGGGCTTGGGCACTGAAGCTTTCTTT.

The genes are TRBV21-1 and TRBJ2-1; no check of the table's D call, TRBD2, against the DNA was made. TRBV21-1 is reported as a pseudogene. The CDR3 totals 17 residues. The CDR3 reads CASSRTSGTRSYNEQFF. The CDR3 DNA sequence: TGTGCCAGCAGCAGGACTAGCGGGACCCGCTCCTACAATGAGCAGTTCTTC.

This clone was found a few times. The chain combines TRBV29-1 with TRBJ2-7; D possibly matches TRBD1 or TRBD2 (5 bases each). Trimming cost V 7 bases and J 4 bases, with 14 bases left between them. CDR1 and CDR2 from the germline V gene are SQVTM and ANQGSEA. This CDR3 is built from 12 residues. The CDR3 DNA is TGCAGCGCCAGTAGGGGAGAATACGAGCAGTACTTC. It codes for CSASRGEYEQYF.

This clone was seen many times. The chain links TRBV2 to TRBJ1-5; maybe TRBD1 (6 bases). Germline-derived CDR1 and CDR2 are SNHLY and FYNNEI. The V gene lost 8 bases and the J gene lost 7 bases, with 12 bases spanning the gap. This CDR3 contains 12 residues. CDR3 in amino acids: CASQGGGQPQHF. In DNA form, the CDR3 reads TGTGCCAGCCAGGGAGGGGGACAGCCCCAGCATTTT.

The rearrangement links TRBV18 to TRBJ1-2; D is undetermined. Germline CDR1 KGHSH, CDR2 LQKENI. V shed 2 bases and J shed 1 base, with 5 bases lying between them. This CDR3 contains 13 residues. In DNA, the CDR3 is TGTGCCAGCTCACCAGCGGATAACTATGGCTACACCTTC. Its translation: CASSPADNYGYTF.

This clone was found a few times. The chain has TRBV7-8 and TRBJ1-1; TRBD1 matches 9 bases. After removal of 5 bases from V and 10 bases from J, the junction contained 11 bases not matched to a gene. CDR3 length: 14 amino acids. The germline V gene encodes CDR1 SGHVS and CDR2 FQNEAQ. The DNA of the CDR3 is TGTGCCAGCAGCGACCGGGACAGGGATCTGCGAGCTTTCTTT. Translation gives CASSDRDRDLRAFF.

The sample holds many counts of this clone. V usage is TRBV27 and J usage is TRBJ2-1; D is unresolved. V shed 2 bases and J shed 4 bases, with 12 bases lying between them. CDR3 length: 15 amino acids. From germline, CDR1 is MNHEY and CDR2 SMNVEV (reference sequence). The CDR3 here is CASSLQRPLYNEQFF. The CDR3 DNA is TGTGCCAGCAGTTTACAGAGGCCCCTTTACAATGAGCAGTTCTTC.

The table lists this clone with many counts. The CDR3: CAWDRYTEAFF. As DNA, the CDR3 is TGTGCCTGGGATCGTTACACTGAAGCTTTCTTT. The J gene is TRBJ1-1, the V gene TRBV30, with D uncertain. The ends were cut back, 5 bases at V and 3 bases at J, with 7 bases in the middle. The germline CDR1 and CDR2 sequences are GTSNPN and SVGIG (reference sequence). The CDR3 totals 11 residues.

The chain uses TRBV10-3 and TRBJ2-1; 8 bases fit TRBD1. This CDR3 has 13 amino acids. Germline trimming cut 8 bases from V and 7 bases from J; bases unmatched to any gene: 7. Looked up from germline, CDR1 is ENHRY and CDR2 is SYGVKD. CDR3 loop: CAIGGQAWNEQFF. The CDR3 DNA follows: TGTGCCATCGGGGGACAGGCGTGGAATGAGCAGTTCTTC.

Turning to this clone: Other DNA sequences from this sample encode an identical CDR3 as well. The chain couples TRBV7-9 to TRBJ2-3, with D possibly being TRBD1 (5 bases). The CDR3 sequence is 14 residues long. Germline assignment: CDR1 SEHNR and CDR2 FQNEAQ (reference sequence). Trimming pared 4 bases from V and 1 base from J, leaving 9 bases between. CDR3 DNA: TGTGCCAGCAGCTCCGGACAAGGCACAGATACGCAGTATTTT. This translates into CASSSGQGTDTQYF. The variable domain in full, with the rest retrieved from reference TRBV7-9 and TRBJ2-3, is DTGVSQNPRHKITKRGQNVTFRCDPISEHNRLYWYRQTLGQGPEFLTYFQNEAQLEKSRLLSDRFSAERPKGSFSTLEIQRTEQGDSAMYLCASSSGQGTDTQYFGPGTRLTVL.

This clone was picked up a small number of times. DNA of the CDR3: TGTGCCAGCAGCTCGGTGCGAGGGGAGCTGTTTTTT. It codes for CASSSVRGELFF. The V and J genes are TRBV7-2 and TRBJ2-2; D not certain. Trimming shortened V by 4 bases and J by 8 bases, and 8 bases separated the two germline ends. Germline CDR1 and CDR2: SGHTA and FQGNSA. The CDR3 has 12 amino acids.

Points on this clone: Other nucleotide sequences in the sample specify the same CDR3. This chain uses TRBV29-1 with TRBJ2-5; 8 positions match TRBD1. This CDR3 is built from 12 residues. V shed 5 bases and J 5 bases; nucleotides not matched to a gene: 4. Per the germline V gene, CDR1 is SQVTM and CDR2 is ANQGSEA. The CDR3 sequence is CSVQGAGETQYF. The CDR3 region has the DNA TGCAGCGTTCAGGGGGCCGGGGAGACCCAGTACTTC.

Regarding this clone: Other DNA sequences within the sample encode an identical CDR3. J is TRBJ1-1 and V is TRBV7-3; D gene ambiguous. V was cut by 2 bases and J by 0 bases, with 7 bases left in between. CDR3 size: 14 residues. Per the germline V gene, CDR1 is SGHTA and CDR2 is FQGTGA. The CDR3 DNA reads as TGTGCCAGCAGCTTATCGGGGATGAACACTGAAGCTTTCTTT. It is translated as CASSLSGMNTEAFF.

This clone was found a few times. Here the CDR3 reads CASSLASQVEYF. In DNA form, the CDR3 reads TGTGCCAGCAGCTTAGCGTCGCAGGTTGAGTATTTT. The V call is TRBV7-2, the J call TRBJ2-3; D is ambiguous. Looked up from germline, CDR1 is SGHTA and CDR2 is FQGNSA. The CDR3 has 12 amino acids. Trimming cost V 0 bases and J 13 bases, with 11 bases left between them.

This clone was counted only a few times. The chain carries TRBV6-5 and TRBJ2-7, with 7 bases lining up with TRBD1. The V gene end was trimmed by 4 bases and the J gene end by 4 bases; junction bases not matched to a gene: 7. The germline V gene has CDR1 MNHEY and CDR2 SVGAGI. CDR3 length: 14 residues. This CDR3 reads CASSLSRGQYEQYF. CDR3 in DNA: TGTGCCAGCAGTTTAAGTAGGGGGCAGTACGAGCAGTACTTC.

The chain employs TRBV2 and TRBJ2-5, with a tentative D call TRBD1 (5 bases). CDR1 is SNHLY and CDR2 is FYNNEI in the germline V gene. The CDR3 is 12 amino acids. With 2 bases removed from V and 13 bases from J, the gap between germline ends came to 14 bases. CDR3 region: CASSEIGWGWYF. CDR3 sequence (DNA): TGTGCCAGCAGTGAAATTGGCTGGGGCTGGTACTTC.

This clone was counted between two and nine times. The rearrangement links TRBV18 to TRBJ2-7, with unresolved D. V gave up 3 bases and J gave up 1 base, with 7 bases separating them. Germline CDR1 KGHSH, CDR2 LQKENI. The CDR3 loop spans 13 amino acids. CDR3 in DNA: TGTGCCAGCTCACCCGGACGGTCCTACGAGCAGTACTTC. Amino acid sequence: CASSPGRSYEQYF. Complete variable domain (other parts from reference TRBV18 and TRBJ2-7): NAGVMQNPRHLVRRRGQEARLRCSPMKGHSHVYWYRQLPEEGLKFMVYLQKENIIDESGMPKERFSAEFPKEGPSILRIQQVVRGDSAAYFCASSPGRSYEQYFGPGTRLTVT.

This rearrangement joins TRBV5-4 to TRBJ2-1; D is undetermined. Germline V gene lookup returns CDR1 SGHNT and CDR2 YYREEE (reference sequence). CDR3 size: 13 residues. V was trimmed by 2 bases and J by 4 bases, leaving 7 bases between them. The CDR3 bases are TGTGCCAGCAGCTTAGGGAATTACAATGAGCAGTTCTTC. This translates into CASSLGNYNEQFF.

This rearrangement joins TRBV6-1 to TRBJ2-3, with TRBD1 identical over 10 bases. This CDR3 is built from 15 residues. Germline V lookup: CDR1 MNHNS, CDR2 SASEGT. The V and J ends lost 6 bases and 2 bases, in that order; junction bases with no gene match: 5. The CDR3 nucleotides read TGTGCCAGCAGGATGACAGGGGGCACCACAGATACGCAGTATTTT. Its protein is CASRMTGGTTDTQYF.